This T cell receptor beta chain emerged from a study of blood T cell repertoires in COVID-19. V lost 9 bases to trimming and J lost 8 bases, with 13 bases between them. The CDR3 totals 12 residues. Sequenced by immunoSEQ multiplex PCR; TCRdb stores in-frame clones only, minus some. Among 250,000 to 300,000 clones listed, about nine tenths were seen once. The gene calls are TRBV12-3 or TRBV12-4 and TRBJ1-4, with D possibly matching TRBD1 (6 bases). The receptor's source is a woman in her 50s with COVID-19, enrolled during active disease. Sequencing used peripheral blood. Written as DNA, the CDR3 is TGTGCCAGTCGGGGACACCAAGAAAAACTGTTTTTT. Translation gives CASRGHQEKLFF.